This entry lists 28 T cell receptor beta chains sequenced from one sample in a study of blood T cell repertoires in COVID-19. Only in-frame clones appear in the TCRdb table, and some are missing; sequencing was by immunoSEQ multiplex PCR. The data contain roughly 200,000 clones, 82% of them singletons. Specimen: PBMCs or T cells enriched from blood (not recorded which). These receptors all come from a man between 40 and 49 years old who had recovered from COVID-19.

This chain connects TRBV14 to TRBJ1-1, with TRBD1 identical over 7 bases. V was clipped by 3 bases and J by 10 bases; unmatched bases: 5. The V gene's germline CDR1 is SGHDN and CDR2 FVKESK. The CDR3 length is 12 residues. CDR3 sequence: CASSQTGWGAFF. In DNA, the CDR3 is TGTGCCAGCAGCCAGACAGGGTGGGGAGCTTTCTTT.

The chain is built from TRBV4-3 and TRBJ2-2; 8 bases match TRBD1. The CDR3 is 14 amino acids. Germline lookup yields CDR1 LGHNA and CDR2 YSLEER. Germline trimming cut 2 bases from V and 6 bases from J; bases unmatched to any gene: 2. CDR3 protein: CASSQPQGAGELFF. The DNA for the CDR3 is TGCGCCAGCAGCCAACCACAGGGGGCCGGGGAGCTGTTTTTT.

This clone occurred a few times. The chain links TRBV5-1 to TRBJ1-4; 7 bases are a match to TRBD1. The trim removed 6 bases at V and 8 bases at J, leaving 7 bases unmatched. CDR1 and CDR2 (germline): SGHRS, YFSETQ. The CDR3 is made up of 13 amino acids. DNA of the CDR3: TGCGCCAGCAAAGGGCAGGGGGAGGAAAAACTGTTTTTT. This codes for CASKGQGEEKLFF.

The J gene is TRBJ2-1, the V gene TRBV4-3; 10 bases align to TRBD2. V dropped 4 bases and J dropped 5; count of bases not matched to a gene: 8. CDR1 is LGHNA, CDR2 YSLEER, per germline. This CDR3 has 16 amino acids. The DNA for the CDR3 is TGCGCCAGCAGCCTCCGTGGACTAGCGGCTGACAATGAGCAGTTCTTC. As protein: CASSLRGLAADNEQFF.

The gene calls are TRBV7-2 and TRBJ1-6, with 9 nucleotides matching TRBD1. Germline V gene data show CDR1 as SGHTA and CDR2 as FQGNSA. The CDR3 totals 14 residues. The junction had 6 bases not matched to a gene; V was cut back by 5 bases and J by 10 bases. The chain's CDR3 is CASSPGTGTSPLHF. DNA for the CDR3: TGTGCCAGCAGCCCCGGGACAGGGACGTCACCCCTCCACTTT.

This clone showed up just once. V is TRBV7-9 and J is TRBJ1-1, with 7 bases fitting TRBD1. Germline CDR1 reads SEHNR; CDR2 reads FQNEAQ (reference sequence). The CDR3 contains 15 residues. V was pared by 5 bases and J by 4 bases, with 10 bases of the junction left unmatched. CDR3 residues: CASSHRRGPATEAFF. For the CDR3, the DNA is TGTGCCAGCAGCCATCGTAGGGGGCCAGCCACTGAAGCTTTCTTT.

This clone has only a few counts. The chain uses TRBV7-2 and TRBJ1-2; 10 bases map to TRBD1. Germline V lookup: CDR1 SGHTA, CDR2 FQGNSA. The V segment lost 5 bases and the J segment 7 bases; nucleotides outside the gene matches: 7. The CDR3 has 14 amino acids. CDR3 coding DNA: TGTGCCAGCAGCCTACACCGGGACAGGGGTGGCTACACCTTC. Translation gives CASSLHRDRGGYTF. Together with reference TRBV7-2 and TRBJ1-2, the CDR3 gives the full variable domain: GAGVSQSPSNKVTEKGKDVELRCDPISGHTALYWYRQSLGQGLEFLIYFQGNSAPDKSGLPSDRFSAERTGGSVSTLTIQRTQQEDSAVYLCASSLHRDRGGYTFGSGTRLTVV.

Only one count was recorded for this clone. The chain links TRBV29-1 to TRBJ2-2; 9 bases align to TRBD2. J gave up 5 bases and V 4 bases, and 8 bases lay outside the gene matches. This CDR3 is built from 15 residues. Germline V gene sequence: CDR1 SQVTM, CDR2 ANQGSEA. The CDR3 DNA is TGCAGCGTTGGTAGCGGGAGACCGGGAACCGGGGAGCTGTTTTTT. Translated: CSVGSGRPGTGELFF.

The chain has TRBV3-1 (or the pseudogene TRBV3-2) and TRBJ1-2; TRBD1 is a possible D gene (6 bases). This CDR3 spans 15 amino acids. Germline lookup yields CDR1 LGHDT and CDR2 YNNKEL (reference sequence). V was clipped by 2 bases and J by 8 bases, with 18 bases between them. The CDR3, as DNA: TGTGCCAGCAGCCAACTCTGGGGTACAGGGAGCGGCTACACCTTC. This codes for CASSQLWGTGSGYTF.

The sample holds many counts of this clone. The V and J genes are TRBV28 and TRBJ2-4, with TRBD2 matching over 7 bases. Losses at the gene ends were 10 bases for V and 0 bases for J; bases not matched to a gene: 15. CDR3 length: 17 amino acids. Looked up from germline, CDR1 is MDHEN and CDR2 is SYDVKM. CDR3 DNA: TGTGCCACCAACTACGGGGGGAGGGGACTAGCCAAAAACATTCAGTACTTC. Translation: CATNYGGRGLAKNIQYF.

This chain joins TRBV5-1 and TRBJ1-1; no clear D. The CDR3 extends over 15 amino acids. V was cut by 0 bases and J by 5 bases, with 14 bases left in between. Germline V gene sequence: CDR1 SGHRS, CDR2 YFSETQ. The CDR3 loop reads CASSLAGGPGTEAFF. The DNA of the CDR3 is TGCGCCAGCAGCTTGGCGGGAGGGCCGGGGACTGAAGCTTTCTTT.

V usage is TRBV7-2 and J usage is TRBJ2-7; D may be TRBD1 (6 bases). Germline CDR1 SGHTA, CDR2 FQGNSA. Trimming removed 5 bases at V and 1 base at J, with 9 bases between. This CDR3 is built from 13 residues. The CDR3 sequence: CASSPGTSYEQYV. The CDR3, as DNA: TGTGCCAGCAGCCCGGGGACATCCTACGAGCAGTACGTC.

This chain connects TRBV29-1 to TRBJ1-2, with D unresolved. Trimming shortened V by 0 bases and J by 7 bases, and 12 bases separated the two germline ends. CDR3 size: 13 residues. The V gene's germline CDR1 is SQVTM and CDR2 ANQGSEA. CDR3 sequence: CSVEEVRGVGYTF. For the CDR3, the DNA is TGCAGCGTTGAAGAAGTGAGAGGAGTTGGCTACACCTTC.

The chain has TRBV12-3 or TRBV12-4 and TRBJ1-3, with TRBD1 identical over 9 bases. CDR3 size: 12 residues. V trimming: 6 bases; J trimming: 10 bases; junction bases outside the gene matches: 4. The CDR3 is CASSGTGRTIYF. DNA for the CDR3: TGTGCCAGCAGCGGGACAGGGAGGACCATATATTTT.

The rearrangement joins TRBV7-9 to TRBJ2-5, with TRBD2 as a possible D gene (6 bases). CDR1 and CDR2 (germline): SEHNR, FQNEAQ (reference sequence). Trimming shortened V by 2 bases and J by 2 bases, and 12 bases separated the two germline ends. This CDR3 is 15 amino acids long. For the CDR3, the DNA is TGTGCCAGCAGCTTAAGGTCTAGCGTACAAGAGACCCAGTACTTC. Its protein product is CASSLRSSVQETQYF.

This chain connects TRBV25-1 to TRBJ2-5, with 8 bases fitting TRBD1. The trim removed 1 base at V and 5 bases at J, leaving 9 bases unmatched. This CDR3 is built from 16 residues. Looked up from germline, CDR1 is MGHDK and CDR2 is SYGVNS. CDR3 sequence: CASSEWGRGQGETQYF. The CDR3 nucleotides are TGTGCCAGCAGTGAATGGGGCAGGGGGCAGGGGGAGACCCAGTACTTC.

This rearrangement joins TRBV13 to TRBJ2-3; D is possibly TRBD1 (5 bases). Germline CDR1 is PRHDT and CDR2 is FYEKMQ (reference sequence). This CDR3 contains 16 residues. V was trimmed by 4 bases and J by 4 bases, leaving 18 bases between them. The CDR3 DNA follows: TGTGCCAGCAGCTACAGGAAGGCGCCAAAAGCAGATACGCAGTATTTT. Amino acid sequence: CASSYRKAPKADTQYF.

V gene TRBV3-1 (or the pseudogene TRBV3-2) combines with J gene TRBJ1-1, with TRBD1 as a possible D gene (5 bases). The CDR3 sequence is 13 residues long. Germline V lookup: CDR1 LGHDT, CDR2 YNNKEL (reference sequence). V was clipped by 6 bases and J by 7 bases, with 15 bases between them. CDR3 in amino acids: CASRSSGGYEAFF. CDR3 in DNA: TGTGCCAGCAGGTCCAGCGGGGGGTATGAAGCTTTCTTT.

This clone has a handful of counts. This chain joins TRBV2 and TRBJ1-6, with D possibly matching TRBD1 (5 bases). This CDR3 comprises 14 residues. The V gene's germline CDR1 is SNHLY and CDR2 FYNNEI. The V end lost 1 base, the J end lost 9 bases, and 10 bases lay between the germline ends. The CDR3 loop reads CASSEGGKSSPLHF. The CDR3 DNA reads as TGTGCCAGCAGTGAAGGGGGCAAAAGTTCACCCCTCCACTTT.

This sequence joins TRBV11-2 and TRBJ2-1, with D possibly matching TRBD2 (6 bases). CDR3 size: 14 residues. Germline values: CDR1 SGHAT, CDR2 FQNNGV. Trimming left V 0 bases short and J 7 bases short, with 10 bases between. The DNA of the CDR3 is TGTGCCAGCAGCTTAGACCGCGGGGTGAATGAGCAGTTCTTC. Its protein is CASSLDRGVNEQFF.

This chain uses TRBV7-9 with TRBJ1-2, with D possibly matching TRBD1 (6 bases). V lost 6 bases to trimming and J lost 6 bases, with 14 bases between them. The CDR3 sequence is 13 residues long. The germline gives CDR1 SEHNR, CDR2 FQNEAQ (reference sequence). CDR3 nucleotides: TGTGCCAGCAGACAGGGCCTAAATCATGGCTACACCTTC. Protein sequence: CASRQGLNHGYTF.

This rearrangement joins TRBV7-2 to TRBJ2-1; 9 nucleotides line up with TRBD1. The CDR3 consists of 14 residues. Germline V gene lookup returns CDR1 SGHTA and CDR2 FQGNSA. V trimming: 5 bases; J trimming: 15 bases; junction bases outside the gene matches: 14. The CDR3 DNA reads as TGTGCCAGCAGCCCACGATCGGGACAGGGCCCAGGGTTCTTC. Its translation is CASSPRSGQGPGFF.

This sequence joins TRBV7-2 and TRBJ1-2; no firm D call. The CDR3 sequence is 14 residues long. V lost 1 base and J lost 5, with 11 bases in between. In germline, CDR1 is SGHTA, CDR2 FQGNSA. CDR3 amino acids: CASSLEPEAYGYTF. The CDR3 region has the DNA TGTGCCAGCAGCTTAGAGCCCGAAGCATATGGCTACACCTTC.

This chain uses TRBV3-1 (or the pseudogene TRBV3-2) with TRBJ2-2; D might be TRBD1 (6 bases). The V and J ends lost 8 bases and 5 bases respectively, with 15 bases between them. Germline lookup yields CDR1 LGHDT and CDR2 YNNKEL (reference sequence). The CDR3 is 14 amino acids. The CDR3 DNA reads TGTGCCAGCCGATACGGACAGCTAACCGGGGAGCTGTTTTTT. This encodes CASRYGQLTGELFF.

J is TRBJ1-5 and V is TRBV7-2; no clear D gene. Trimming took off 2 bases at V and 0 bases at J, with 8 bases between the two ends. Germline loops: CDR1 SGHTA, CDR2 FQGNSA. The CDR3 extends over 15 amino acids. This CDR3 reads CASSLILYSNQPQHF. The CDR3 DNA sequence: TGTGCCAGCAGCTTAATCCTTTATAGCAATCAGCCCCAGCATTTT.

The V call is TRBV2, the J call TRBJ2-1; 9 nucleotides match TRBD2. Trimming took 3 bases from V and 8 from J; bases not matched to a gene: 2. This CDR3 has 13 amino acids. Germline V CDR1 and CDR2: SNHLY, FYNNEI. The CDR3 protein is CASSDRGGDEQFF. The CDR3 coding sequence is TGTGCCAGCAGTGACCGCGGGGGGGATGAGCAGTTCTTC.

This sequence joins TRBV19 and TRBJ2-7; 10 bases line up with TRBD1. This CDR3 region has 13 residues. Trimming removed 6 bases from V and 7 bases from J; junction bases left unmatched: 6. The germline V gene has CDR1 LNHDA and CDR2 SQIVND (reference sequence). CDR3 nucleotide sequence: TGTGCCAGTAGCTGGGGACAGGGGAGAGAGCAGTACTTC. It specifies CASSWGQGREQYF.

This CDR3 reads CASSSFGTGDHGYTF. The CDR3 nucleotides read TGTGCCAGCAGTTCCTTCGGGACAGGAGATCATGGCTACACCTTC. The genes are TRBV28 and TRBJ1-2; TRBD1 matches at 8 bases. Germline values: CDR1 MDHEN, CDR2 SYDVKM. This CDR3 is 15 amino acids long. J lost 6 bases, V lost 4 bases, and 10 bases had no gene match.